The entry below describes one T cell receptor (beta chain). Trimming removed 5 bases from V and 3 bases from J; junction bases left unmatched: 6. Germline values: CDR1 KGHSH, CDR2 LQKENI. The CDR3 is 15 amino acids. The data were produced by immunoSEQ multiplex PCR, yet TCRdb's version contains in-frame clones alone and is incomplete. The data hold some 64,000 clones, with 70% to 90% observed a single time. The sample belongs to a study of OX40 agonist ivuxolimab in advanced cancers. Study details: Among those enrolled, mean age was 60 years (range roughly 20 to 79) and 75% to 85% were male. Three individuals attained partial responses, comprising one hepatocellular carcinoma case and two cutaneous melanoma cases.

The clonotype originates from an adult with an advanced solid tumor such as melanoma, head and neck, liver or kidney cancer. V and J are TRBV18 and TRBJ2-1, with 8 positions matching TRBD1. The source material was CD4+ or CD8+ T cells sorted from blood, sampled in a trial of the OX40 agonist ivuxolimab. CDR3 amino acids: CASSADRGGYNEQFF. The CDR3 nucleotides are TGTGCCAGCTCAGCTGACAGGGGAGGCTACAATGAGCAGTTCTTC.